This T cell receptor beta chain was sequenced during a study of PD-1 blockade in classical Hodgkin lymphoma. The CDR3 consists of 13 residues. The V gene lost 1 base and the J gene lost 5 bases, with 7 bases spanning the gap. Germline assignment: CDR1 SGHTA and CDR2 FQGNSA. Relapse was seen in all patients after autologous stem cell transplantation, and brentuximab vedotin exposure was variable. This clone was observed a single time. Its specificity is not known. General study results and limits: Still unresolved is the cause of the repertoire differences, which may be disease activity or prior therapy. At C4D1, TCR diversity had climbed significantly for CD4+ cells, though not for CD8+ cells.

Assay: immunoSEQ multiplex PCR; the TCRdb copy retains only in-frame clones and omits some. Of under 30,000 clones in the sample, 70% were seen once. V is TRBV7-2 and J is TRBJ2-3; D uncertain. The clonotype comes from a human donor with classical Hodgkin lymphoma. Sequenced material: peripheral blood mononuclear cells (PBMCs), taken before the second cycle of nivolumab. The CDR3 nucleotides are TGTGCCAGCAGCTTAGTACACTTAGATACGCAGTATTTT. This encodes CASSLVHLDTQYF.